The sequence of this TCR beta chain was determined in a study of blood T cell repertoires in COVID-19. Background on the study: Sites in the United States, Italy and Spain provided acute and convalescent COVID-19 samples. In each case, the material was cDNA or gDNA derived from T cells, B-cell-depleted T cells, or PBMCs.

This clone was detected once. V trimming: 11 bases; J trimming: 4 bases; junction bases outside the gene matches: 8. From germline, CDR1 is ENHRY and CDR2 SYGVKD. The CDR3 loop spans 13 amino acids. In the original analysis: Estimation of nucleated cell counts was performed using reference gene primer amplification. Using immunoSEQ multiplex PCR, the repertoire was profiled, and TCRdb retains in-frame clones only, with some absent. From that table come the V and J calls and clone size; the DNA was used to work out D and trimming. This table has 35,000 to 40,000 clones, 70% to 90% appearing once. The source of this sequence is a human donor in a cohort sampled during active COVID-19. The sample was peripheral blood. The chain couples TRBV10-3 to TRBJ2-1; 7 nucleotides line up with TRBD2. CDR3 amino acids: CASGEGLYNEQFF. For the CDR3, the DNA is TGTGCCTCCGGGGAGGGACTATACAATGAGCAGTTCTTC.